This entry lists 31 T cell receptor beta chains sequenced from one sample in a study of shared clonotypes between healthy human individuals. Libraries were prepared by immunoSEQ multiplex PCR; TCRdb keeps only in-frame clonotypes and omits some of them. The repertoire includes roughly 1,600,000 clones, around 98.5% of them detected once, and about 0.34% sits in the top ten. Sequencing was carried out using naive CD4+ T cells sorted from blood. As to subset: CD45RA+ positively selected. The receptors were gathered from a man under 40 in good health.

On this clone itself: In the same sample, other DNA sequences code for this CDR3. The CDR3 sequence is CASSIRTGGYTF. CDR3 nucleotides: TGTGCCAGTAGTATCCGAACGGGGGGCTACACCTTC. This rearrangement joins TRBV19 to TRBJ1-2; D gene unclear. V lost 3 bases, J lost 8 bases, and 10 bases lay in between. CDR3 size: 12 residues. CDR1 and CDR2 from the germline V gene are LNHDA and SQIVND (reference sequence).

This clone was counted a single time. The J gene is TRBJ2-7, the V gene TRBV7-8, with 15 bases matching TRBD2. Germline loops: CDR1 SGHVS, CDR2 FQNEAQ. V dropped 5 bases and J dropped 3; count of bases not matched to a gene: 11. This CDR3 spans 18 amino acids. The CDR3 nucleotides are TGTGCCAGCAGCACAAAGGGACTAGCGGGAGGATTGGTCTACGAGCAGTACTTC. Translation gives CASSTKGLAGGLVYEQYF.

As for this clone: Different DNA sequences within this sample yield the same CDR3. The genes are TRBV28 and TRBJ2-7; D is uncertain. Per the germline V gene, CDR1 is MDHEN and CDR2 is SYDVKM. The CDR3 has 11 amino acids. Trimming left V 7 bases short and J 0 bases short, with 4 bases between. CDR3 amino acids: CASTSSYEQYF. CDR3 DNA: TGTGCCAGCACTAGCTCCTACGAGCAGTACTTC.

This clone was detected once. The genes are TRBV6-5 and TRBJ1-2; 8 bases line up with TRBD1. The CDR3 has 13 amino acids. Germline V gives CDR1 MNHEY, CDR2 SVGAGI. Unmatched junction bases numbered 3, after V lost 5 bases and J lost 4 bases. The CDR3: CASSQGALYGYTF. The CDR3 coding sequence is TGTGCCAGCAGTCAGGGGGCCCTCTATGGCTACACCTTC.

This clone showed up just once. The chain has TRBV27 and TRBJ2-5, with TRBD1 as a possible D gene (6 bases). There are 14 residues in the CDR3. The V and J ends lost 2 bases and 7 bases respectively, with 14 bases between them. CDR1 MNHEY and CDR2 SMNVEV come from the germline V gene (reference sequence). The CDR3 is CASSLRRLGGTQYF. The CDR3, as DNA: TGTGCCAGCAGTTTACGTAGGCTAGGGGGGACCCAGTACTTC.

The chain carries TRBV15 and TRBJ1-1; D call uncertain. The CDR3 length is 15 residues. Germline CDR1 reads LNHNV; CDR2 reads YYDKDF (reference sequence). The V gene lost 0 bases and the J gene lost 1 base, with 9 bases spanning the gap. The CDR3 protein is CATSRDLRPNTEAFF. In nucleotides, the CDR3 is TGTGCCACCAGCAGAGATTTGCGCCCGAACACTGAAGCTTTCTTT. The full variable domain, its missing parts supplied by reference TRBV15 and TRBJ1-1, is DAMVIQNPRYQVTQFGKPVTLSCSQTLNHNVMYWYQQKSSQAPKLLFHYYDKDFNNEADTPDNFQSRRPNTSFCFLDIRSPGLGDTAMYLCATSRDLRPNTEAFFGQGTRLTVV.

Note on this clone: The sample has other DNA sequences that encode this CDR3 too. The chain carries TRBV30 and TRBJ1-5; no reliable D call. Germline values: CDR1 GTSNPN, CDR2 SVGIG (reference sequence). The CDR3 runs to 12 residues. The V end was cut by 5 bases, the J end by 1 base, with 6 bases between. Here the CDR3 reads CAWGGSNQPQHF. Written as DNA, the CDR3 is TGTGCCTGGGGAGGGAGCAATCAGCCCCAGCATTTT.

The chain carries TRBV15 and TRBJ2-2, with 8 bases that match TRBD2. Germline CDR1 and CDR2: LNHNV and YYDKDF (reference sequence). The CDR3 consists of 15 residues. Trimming took 1 base from V and 6 from J; bases not matched to a gene: 4. CDR3 nucleotides: TGTGCCACCAGCAGAGTAGCGGGGTTGGCCGGGGAGCTGTTTTTT. Amino acid sequence: CATSRVAGLAGELFF.

As to this clone: Additional DNA sequences in this sample encode the identical CDR3. The J gene is TRBJ2-3, the V gene TRBV4-3; D is ambiguous. CDR3 size: 13 residues. The V gene lost 0 bases and the J gene lost 3 bases, with 4 bases spanning the gap. CDR1 is LGHNA and CDR2 is YSLEER in the germline V gene. CDR3 sequence: CASSQDRTDTQYF. In nucleotides, the CDR3 is TGCGCCAGCAGCCAAGATAGGACAGATACGCAGTATTTT.

This chain connects TRBV6-1 to TRBJ2-1, with D unclear. Trimming took 2 bases from V and 8 from J, leaving 13 bases between them. Looked up from germline, CDR1 is MNHNS and CDR2 is SASEGT. This CDR3 comprises 14 residues. CDR3 protein: CASSESVYVYEQFF. CDR3 bases: TGTGCCAGCAGTGAATCGGTGTATGTTTATGAGCAGTTCTTC.

The rearrangement links TRBV6-5 to TRBJ1-4, with no clear D. The CDR3 covers 14 residues. Germline V CDR1 and CDR2: MNHEY, SVGAGI. Trimming left V 4 bases short and J 0 bases short, with 6 bases between. The CDR3 sequence is CASSSRATNEKLFF. The CDR3 DNA reads TGTGCCAGCAGTTCAAGGGCAACTAATGAAAAACTGTTTTTT.

CDR3: CASSLGSGQGAREQYF. The CDR3 DNA is TGTGCCAGCAGCTTAGGTTCGGGACAGGGGGCGAGAGAGCAGTACTTC. The gene calls are TRBV7-2 and TRBJ2-7, with 12 bases identical to TRBD1. The CDR3 sequence is 16 residues long. CDR1 and CDR2 from the germline V gene are SGHTA and FQGNSA. V was pared by 1 base and J by 7 bases, with 8 bases of the junction left unmatched. The entire variable domain, with the rest obtained from reference TRBV7-2 and TRBJ2-7, is as follows: GAGVSQSPSNKVTEKGKDVELRCDPISGHTALYWYRQSLGQGLEFLIYFQGNSAPDKSGLPSDRFSAERTGGSVSTLTIQRTQQEDSAVYLCASSLGSGQGAREQYFGPGTRLTVT.

V is TRBV11-3 and J is TRBJ2-3; D possibly corresponds to TRBD1 (6 bases). V was trimmed by 5 bases and J by 1 base, leaving 13 bases between them. Germline values: CDR1 SGHNT, CDR2 YENEEA. The CDR3 length is 15 residues. DNA for the CDR3: TGTGCCAGCAGCGCCAGAAGGACAGGCACAGATACGCAGTATTTT. This translates into CASSARRTGTDTQYF.

The CDR3 protein is CATSRDYGNYNEQFF. In nucleotides, the CDR3 is TGTGCCACCAGCAGAGATTACGGGAACTACAATGAGCAGTTCTTC. This chain connects TRBV15 to TRBJ2-1; perhaps TRBD2 as D (5 bases). Germline V gives CDR1 LNHNV, CDR2 YYDKDF (reference sequence). CDR3 length: 15 residues. Trimming shortened V by 0 bases and J by 3 bases, and 9 bases separated the two germline ends.

The J gene is TRBJ1-1, the V gene TRBV6-5; maybe TRBD1 (6 bases). With 8 bases removed from V and 1 base from J, the gap between germline ends came to 14 bases. The CDR3 runs to 14 residues. Germline V gene sequence: CDR1 MNHEY, CDR2 SVGAGI. The CDR3, as DNA: TGTGCCAGCGCGGAACTGACAGGGAACACTGAAGCTTTCTTT. Its protein product is CASAELTGNTEAFF.

The rearrangement links TRBV19 to TRBJ1-4; D is unclear. Germline loops: CDR1 LNHDA, CDR2 SQIVND (reference sequence). CDR3 length: 20 residues. V was shortened by 9 bases and J by 0 bases, with 29 bases between the two germline ends. CDR3 amino acids: CARTTLGRSTEFATNEKLFF. The DNA of the CDR3 is TGTGCCAGGACCACGCTAGGCAGGTCGACTGAGTTCGCAACTAATGAAAAACTGTTTTTT.

This chain connects TRBV27 to TRBJ2-5; TRBD2 is a possible D gene (6 bases). The CDR3 has 14 amino acids. Looked up from germline, CDR1 is MNHEY and CDR2 is SMNVEV (reference sequence). V was cut by 5 bases and J by 4 bases, with 14 bases left in between. The CDR3 here is CASSADWRGETQYF. In DNA, the CDR3 is TGTGCCAGCAGTGCCGACTGGAGGGGAGAGACCCAGTACTTC.

This chain joins TRBV28 and TRBJ2-7; D is uncertain. The V end lost 3 bases, the J end lost 3 bases, and 6 bases lay between the germline ends. The germline V gene encodes CDR1 MDHEN and CDR2 SYDVKM. CDR3 length: 12 residues. CDR3 in DNA: TGTGCCAGCAGTTTGCCCCACTACGAGCAGTACTTC. It encodes CASSLPHYEQYF.

This clone was seen a few times. Other DNA sequences in this specimen translate into the identical CDR3. The chain employs TRBV5-1 and TRBJ2-5; D may correspond to TRBD1 or TRBD2 (5 bases each). This CDR3 is 13 amino acids long. From germline, CDR1 is SGHRS and CDR2 YFSETQ. Trimming removed 4 bases from V and 2 bases from J, with 9 bases in between. In nucleotides, the CDR3 is TGCGCCAGCAGCCCGGGACCTCAAGAGACCCAGTACTTC. It is translated as CASSPGPQETQYF.

With regard to this clone: Other nucleotide sequences from this sample produce the same CDR3. The chain is built from TRBV7-9 and TRBJ2-1; 7 positions agree with TRBD2. The CDR3 is made up of 12 amino acids. Trimming at V came to 1 base and at J to 10 bases, leaving 1 base not matched to a gene. The germline gives CDR1 SEHNR, CDR2 FQNEAQ (reference sequence). This CDR3 is CASSLVGGEQFF. CDR3 nucleotide sequence: TGTGCCAGCAGCTTAGTCGGGGGGGAGCAGTTCTTC.

The genes are TRBV5-1 and TRBJ2-3; TRBD1 matches at 8 bases. This CDR3 has 14 amino acids. Germline values: CDR1 SGHRS, CDR2 YFSETQ. V was pared by 5 bases and J by 1 base, with 3 bases of the junction left unmatched. CDR3 DNA: TGCGCCAGCAGGAGGGACAGGCGCACAGATACGCAGTATTTT. Translation gives CASRRDRRTDTQYF.

The V call is TRBV10-3, the J call TRBJ2-3; no clear D gene. The CDR3 covers 14 residues. Between the trimmed V and J ends, which lost 4 bases and 4 bases, there was a span of 12 bases. Germline V CDR1 and CDR2: ENHRY, SYGVKD. CDR3 sequence: CAISGSGFADTQYF. The CDR3 DNA reads as TGTGCCATCAGTGGATCAGGTTTCGCAGATACGCAGTATTTT.

V and J are TRBV7-2 and TRBJ2-1; no firm D call. With 1 base removed from V and 10 bases from J, the gap between germline ends came to 11 bases. Germline CDR1 and CDR2: SGHTA and FQGNSA. CDR3 size: 13 residues. CDR3 nucleotides: TGTGCCAGCAGCTTAGGTGGAGTCCGAGAGCAGTTCTTC. Translating it yields CASSLGGVREQFF.

CDR3 amino acids: CASSEDIPEFYEQYF. CDR3 nucleotide sequence: TGTGCCAGCAGTGAAGACATCCCCGAATTCTACGAGCAGTACTTC. The gene calls are TRBV2 and TRBJ2-7; D ambiguous. CDR3 length equals 15 residues. CDR1 and CDR2 from the germline V gene are SNHLY and FYNNEI. The V and J ends lost 1 base and 3 bases respectively, with 13 bases between them.

This chain connects TRBV28 to TRBJ1-1; D gene ambiguous. The CDR3 spans 12 residues. The germline V gene encodes CDR1 MDHEN and CDR2 SYDVKM. Trimming left V 8 bases short and J 1 base short, with 8 bases between. As DNA, the CDR3 is TGTGCCAGCGGTCGGACGAACACTGAAGCTTTCTTT. As protein: CASGRTNTEAFF.

This clone appeared a single time. The rearrangement joins TRBV5-1 to TRBJ2-3, with 8 bases aligning to TRBD2. V trimming: 4 bases; J trimming: 2 bases; junction bases outside the gene matches: 3. The CDR3 runs 14 residues. CDR1 and CDR2 (germline): SGHRS, YFSETQ. The CDR3 DNA is TGCGCCAGCAGCATTAGCGGGATCACAGATACGCAGTATTTT. This codes for CASSISGITDTQYF.

This chain's CDR3 is CASSQEQGTVNTGELFF. CDR3 nucleotides: TGCGCCAGCAGCCAAGAACAAGGGACAGTGAACACCGGGGAGCTGTTTTTT. The chain employs TRBV4-3 and TRBJ2-2; TRBD1 matches 7 bases. V shed 0 bases, J shed 1 base, and the junction held 5 bases outside the gene matches. The germline V gene has CDR1 LGHNA and CDR2 YSLEER. This CDR3 has 17 amino acids.

The V call is TRBV29-1, the J call TRBJ1-5; D may be TRBD1 (6 bases). Germline CDR1 SQVTM, CDR2 ANQGSEA. CDR3 length equals 15 residues. Trimming took off 6 bases at V and 2 bases at J, with 17 bases between the two ends. The CDR3 coding sequence is TGCAGCGTCATACCGACAGGAATGGGCAATCAGCCCCAGCATTTT. It encodes CSVIPTGMGNQPQHF.

Points on this clone: Other DNA sequences in this sample translate to the same CDR3. The CDR3 protein is CASSPYTGELFF. DNA of the CDR3: TGTGCCAGCTCACCGTACACCGGGGAGCTGTTTTTT. V and J are TRBV18 and TRBJ2-2; D gene uncertain. Germline V lookup: CDR1 KGHSH, CDR2 LQKENI. The CDR3 has 12 amino acids. V lost 3 bases and J lost 3, with 2 bases in between.

This chain uses TRBV7-2 with TRBJ2-1, with D unresolved. V was pared by 1 base and J by 8 bases, with 9 bases between. Germline CDR1 and CDR2: SGHTA and FQGNSA. This CDR3 is 13 amino acids long. The CDR3: CASSLVGSDEQFF. CDR3 in DNA: TGTGCCAGCAGCTTAGTCGGTTCGGATGAGCAGTTCTTC.

V and J are TRBV2 and TRBJ1-5, with D possibly being TRBD1 (6 bases). The CDR3 loop spans 17 amino acids. V shed 6 bases and J shed 4 bases, with 22 bases lying between them. Germline V lookup: CDR1 SNHLY, CDR2 FYNNEI. The CDR3 is CASRAPLPGHLNQPQHF. In DNA, the CDR3 is TGTGCCAGCAGAGCCCCTTTACCGGGACACCTGAATCAGCCCCAGCATTTT. Combining the CDR3 with reference TRBV2 and TRBJ1-5 gives the whole variable domain EPEVTQTPSHQVTQMGQEVILRCVPISNHLYFYWYRQILGQKVEFLVSFYNNEISEKSEIFDDQFSVERPDGSNFTLKIRSTKLEDSAMYFCASRAPLPGHLNQPQHFGDGTRLSIL.